This T cell receptor (beta chain) is from a study of OX40 agonist ivuxolimab in advanced cancers. Libraries were prepared by immunoSEQ multiplex PCR; TCRdb keeps only in-frame clonotypes and omits some of them. This table has tens of thousands of clones, 85% appearing once. A note on this clone: Its antigen remains unidentified.

General study points: Antigen specificity of clonally expanded peripheral T cells was not established. Some nonresponders additionally presented with little normalized T-cell clonal expansion.

The TCR originated in an adult with an advanced solid tumor such as melanoma, head and neck, liver or kidney cancer. The sample here was CD4+ or CD8+ T cells sorted from blood, taken in a trial of the OX40 agonist ivuxolimab.

CDR3 DNA sequence: TGTGCCAGTAGTACCCGGGGGGGGCGCCTCCAAGAGACCCAGTACTTC. This translates into CASSTRGGRLQETQYF. The chain recombines TRBV19 with TRBJ2-5, with 8 bases identical to TRBD2. With 4 bases clipped from V and 1 base from J, the junction kept 8 bases outside the gene matches. The germline V gene has CDR1 LNHDA and CDR2 SQIVND (reference sequence). This CDR3 is built from 16 residues.